This TCR beta chain is from a study of cytomegalovirus exposure and HLA in healthy donors. Broader study findings: The authors later found most CMV-associated TCR beta chains appeared HLA-restricted. Within an earlier analysis, most TCR beta V segments proved productive either about 87% or about 30% of the time.

The PCR ran on 60 Vbeta and 13 Jbeta primers. Libraries were prepared by immunoSEQ multiplex PCR; TCRdb keeps only in-frame clonotypes and omits some of them. The repertoire holds approximately 98,000 clones, with under 85% as singletons. Regarding this clone: Its antigen is not identified.

Germline V gene lookup returns CDR1 MNHNS and CDR2 SASEGT. The V end was cut by 8 bases, the J end by 3 bases, with 16 bases between. The CDR3 is made up of 15 amino acids. The clonotype comes from a man between 18 and 29 years old in good health and CMV-seropositive. The rearrangement links TRBV6-1 to TRBJ2-2, with a possible D match to TRBD2 (5 bases). Source material: PBMCs. The DNA of the CDR3 is TGTGCCAGCGCCCGGCTAGCAGCTTACACCGGGGAGCTGTTTTTT. It is translated as CASARLAAYTGELFF.